Shown below are 30 T cell receptor beta chains from a single sample sequenced in a study of T-cell memory formation after mild COVID-19. Each CDR3 protein gets one entry after TCRdb re-called the 5' RACE reads with MiXCR. The table includes around 200,000 distinct CDR3 sequences, over 20% detected once. Sequencing used PBMCs or a T cell subset sorted from them (not recorded which). These receptors all come from an adult woman who had mild COVID-19 (a few samples of this study predate the infection). Cell type and time point are not known.

The J gene is TRBJ2-2, the V gene TRBV4-1; D unresolved. V was cut by 6 bases and J by 1 base, with 12 bases left in between. Germline V gene data show CDR1 as MGHRA and CDR2 as YSYEKL. CDR3 length: 15 residues. The CDR3, as DNA: TGCGCCAGCAGTCCCTTTGGGCTGAACACCGGGGAGCTGTTTTTT. This gives the protein CASSPFGLNTGELFF.

This clonotype was detected a few times. The chain uses TRBV13 and TRBJ1-4, with 8 bases fitting TRBD1. The ends lost 4 bases at V and 7 bases at J; junction bases unmatched: 5. Germline V gene sequence: CDR1 PRHDT, CDR2 FYEKMQ (reference sequence). The CDR3 consists of 14 residues. DNA of the CDR3: TGTGCCAGCAGCTCTGACGACAGGGGTGAAAAACTGTTTTTT. Translating it yields CASSSDDRGEKLFF. Together with reference TRBV13 and TRBJ1-4, the CDR3 gives the full variable domain: AAGVIQSPRHLIKEKRETATLKCYPIPRHDTVYWYQQGPGQDPQFLISFYEKMQSDKGSIPDRFSAQQFSDYHSELNMSSLELGDSALYFCASSSDDRGEKLFFGSGTQLSVL.

This clonotype was observed a handful of times. The V gene is TRBV5-6, the J gene TRBJ2-7, with 15 bases identical to TRBD2. The CDR3 length is 16 residues. Germline-derived CDR1 and CDR2 are SGHDT and YYEEEE. V lost 2 bases to trimming and J lost 4 bases; unmatched junction nucleotides: 4. For the CDR3, the DNA is TGTGCCAGCAGCTTCCTCGGACTAGCGGGAGGGTACGAGCAGTACTTC. This encodes CASSFLGLAGGYEQYF. Complete variable domain (other parts from reference TRBV5-6 and TRBJ2-7): DAGVTQSPTHLIKTRGQQVTLRCSPKSGHDTVSWYQQALGQGPQFIFQYYEEEERQRGNFPDRFSGHQFPNYSSELNVNALLLGDSALYLCASSFLGLAGGYEQYFGPGTRLTVT.

The rearrangement links TRBV5-1 to TRBJ1-5, with TRBD1 identical over 9 bases. The V and J ends lost 4 bases and 7 bases, in that order; junction bases with no gene match: 15. CDR1 SGHRS and CDR2 YFSETQ come from the germline V gene. CDR3 size: 17 residues. Here the CDR3 DNA reads TGCGCCAGCAGCATTGGGCCAGGACAGGGGTTCGACCAGCCCCAGCATTTT. It yields the protein CASSIGPGQGFDQPQHF. The variable domain in full, completed from reference TRBV5-1 and TRBJ1-5, reads KAGVTQTPRYLIKTRGQQVTLSCSPISGHRSVSWYQQTPGQGLQFLFEYFSETQRNKGNFPGRFSGRQFSNSRSEMNVSTLELGDSALYLCASSIGPGQGFDQPQHFGDGTRLSIL.

The chain recombines TRBV5-6 with TRBJ2-1; 8 bases agree with TRBD1. The germline V gene encodes CDR1 SGHDT and CDR2 YYEEEE. The CDR3 length is 16 residues. After removal of 0 bases from V and 4 bases from J, the junction contained 6 bases not matched to a gene. CDR3 sequence: CASSLAVTGVYNEQFF. The DNA of the CDR3 is TGTGCCAGCAGCTTGGCCGTGACAGGGGTGTACAATGAGCAGTTCTTC. Looking up the rest from reference TRBV5-6 and TRBJ2-1 gives the full variable domain: DAGVTQSPTHLIKTRGQQVTLRCSPKSGHDTVSWYQQALGQGPQFIFQYYEEEERQRGNFPDRFSGHQFPNYSSELNVNALLLGDSALYLCASSLAVTGVYNEQFFGPGTRLTVL.

There are a few counts of this clonotype. CDR3 in DNA: TGTGCCAGCAGTCCCCCCAATCAAGGGGCGGAGACCCAGTACTTC. Its protein is CASSPPNQGAETQYF. The rearrangement links TRBV12-3 or TRBV12-4 to TRBJ2-5; the D gene is possibly TRBD1 (5 bases). The CDR3 consists of 15 residues. V lost 5 bases to trimming and J lost 5 bases, with 18 bases between them.

In its sample, this clonotype was seen many times. V usage is TRBV7-9 and J usage is TRBJ2-7; 10 positions match TRBD1. The V gene end was trimmed by 3 bases and the J gene end by 3 bases; junction bases not matched to a gene: 2. The germline CDR1 and CDR2 sequences are SEHNR and FQNEAQ (reference sequence). The CDR3 sequence is 14 residues long. For the CDR3, the DNA is TGTGCCAGCAGCTTGACAGGGGGCCTCTACGAGCAGTACTTC. Protein sequence: CASSLTGGLYEQYF.

This clonotype was found a few times. The chain joins TRBV7-9 to TRBJ2-7; no clear D. Trimming left V 4 bases short and J 3 bases short, with 13 bases between. The CDR3 runs to 14 residues. Germline loops: CDR1 SEHNR, CDR2 FQNEAQ (reference sequence). The CDR3 region is CASSYGFRDYEQYF. DNA of the CDR3: TGTGCCAGCAGCTACGGGTTTAGGGACTACGAGCAGTACTTC.

This clonotype was observed a handful of times. This chain joins TRBV6-5 and TRBJ2-6; maybe TRBD2 (5 bases). This CDR3 has 15 amino acids. V was clipped by 6 bases and J by 7 bases, with 16 bases between them. Germline V gives CDR1 MNHEY, CDR2 SVGAGI. CDR3 loop: CASSSEAALANVLTF. The CDR3 DNA sequence: TGTGCCAGCAGCTCGGAGGCGGCTCTTGCCAACGTCCTGACTTTC.

In its sample, this clonotype was seen many times. The chain has TRBV20-1 and TRBJ2-7; 8 nucleotides line up with TRBD2. CDR1 and CDR2 from the germline V gene are DFQATT and SNEGSKA (reference sequence). The CDR3 covers 16 residues. Trimming cost V 3 bases and J 3 bases; bases outside gene matches: 13. DNA of the CDR3: TGCAGTGCTAGGGACCCCAAGAGCGGGAGTGTCTACGAGCAGTACTTC. Its translation: CSARDPKSGSVYEQYF.

This clonotype was seen ten or more times. The chain carries TRBV19 and TRBJ2-1; D unresolved. CDR3 size: 13 residues. Per the germline V gene, CDR1 is LNHDA and CDR2 is SQIVND (reference sequence). V shed 3 bases and J shed 4 bases, with 7 bases lying between them. For the CDR3, the DNA is TGTGCCAGTAGTATTAGGGCTTACAATGAGCAGTTCTTC. It specifies CASSIRAYNEQFF.

The V and J genes are TRBV27 and TRBJ2-7, with a possible D match to TRBD1 (5 bases). V lost 9 bases, J lost 2 bases, and 8 bases lay in between. The CDR3 is 11 residues long. Germline CDR1 is MNHEY and CDR2 is SMNVEV (reference sequence). The DNA of the CDR3 is TGTGCCAGTGCAGGGCCCTACGAGCAGTACTTC. Translation: CASAGPYEQYF.

This chain joins TRBV20-1 and TRBJ2-4; no clear D. Germline-derived CDR1 and CDR2 are DFQATT and SNEGSKA (reference sequence). Trimming shortened V by 0 bases and J by 0 bases, and 12 bases separated the two germline ends. This CDR3 spans 16 amino acids. As DNA, the CDR3 is TGCAGTGCTAGAGATCGGCAGAAAATAGCCAAAAACATTCAGTACTTC. Translation: CSARDRQKIAKNIQYF.

The rearrangement joins TRBV27 to TRBJ2-6; perhaps TRBD1 as D (5 bases). CDR1 and CDR2 from the germline V gene are MNHEY and SMNVEV (reference sequence). This CDR3 is built from 14 residues. Trimming removed 9 bases at V and 2 bases at J, with 11 bases between. The CDR3 DNA reads TGTGCCAGTAAGGGGATTGCTGGGGCCAACGTCCTGACTTTC. Its protein product is CASKGIAGANVLTF.

This clonotype was counted a few times. The chain links TRBV6-5 to TRBJ2-1; 7 bases are shared with TRBD2. The CDR3 sequence is 19 residues long. Germline CDR1 reads MNHEY; CDR2 reads SVGAGI. Germline trimming cut 6 bases from V and 2 bases from J; bases unmatched to any gene: 19. The CDR3 sequence is CASSLGGGPLRATYNEQFF. In DNA form, the CDR3 reads TGTGCCAGCAGCTTGGGGGGAGGGCCGTTAAGGGCCACCTACAATGAGCAGTTCTTC.

This rearrangement joins TRBV5-4 to TRBJ2-1; no definite D call. The CDR3 runs 12 residues. The V gene lost 5 bases and the J gene lost 12 bases, with 15 bases spanning the gap. Germline CDR1 reads SGHNT; CDR2 reads YYREEE (reference sequence). The CDR3 nucleotides read TGTGCCAGCAGTTCGGACGCGATTGGGCAGTTCTTC. This translates into CASSSDAIGQFF.

The V gene is TRBV25-1, the J gene TRBJ2-3; 10 bases are a match to TRBD2. This CDR3 contains 15 residues. CDR1 and CDR2 (germline): MGHDK, SYGVNS. Losses at the gene ends were 5 bases for V and 6 bases for J; bases not matched to a gene: 8. The CDR3 is CASSRPSGRRDTQYF. The CDR3 DNA follows: TGTGCCAGCAGTAGACCTAGCGGGAGACGGGATACGCAGTATTTT. The variable domain in full, with the rest retrieved from reference TRBV25-1 and TRBJ2-3, is EADIYQTPRYLVIGTGKKITLECSQTMGHDKMYWYQQDPGMELHLIHYSYGVNSTEKGDLSSESTVSRIRTEHFPLTLESARPSHTSQYLCASSRPSGRRDTQYFGPGTRLTVL.

This clonotype showed up just a few times. J is TRBJ1-1 and V is TRBV4-1; 7 positions agree with TRBD1. In germline, CDR1 is MGHRA, CDR2 YSYEKL. V was clipped by 7 bases and J by 6 bases; unmatched bases: 8. CDR3 length equals 13 residues. The CDR3 reads CASTTTGQAEAFF. The DNA of the CDR3 is TGCGCCAGCACCACGACAGGGCAAGCTGAAGCTTTCTTT.

The table lists this clonotype with a few counts. J is TRBJ2-3 and V is TRBV24-1; D gene uncertain. This CDR3 is built from 12 residues. Germline V gives CDR1 KGHDR, CDR2 SFDVKD. The V end lost 4 bases, the J end lost 3 bases, and 4 bases lay between the germline ends. This chain's CDR3 is CATSDGTDTQYF. DNA for the CDR3: TGTGCCACCAGTGACGGGACAGATACGCAGTATTTT.

This clonotype was counted a few times. Here the CDR3 reads CASIPSGSLREQFF. CDR3 DNA: TGTGCCAGCATCCCTAGCGGATCCCTTAGGGAGCAGTTCTTC. V and J are TRBV6-1 and TRBJ2-1; 7 nucleotides match TRBD2. CDR1 is MNHNS and CDR2 is SASEGT in the germline V gene. The length of the CDR3 is 14 residues. V dropped 7 bases and J dropped 10; count of bases not matched to a gene: 13.

The sample holds a few counts of this clonotype. This chain uses TRBV5-5 with TRBJ1-3, with 8 bases lining up with TRBD1. The CDR3 is 16 residues long. V lost 4 bases to trimming and J lost 4 bases; unmatched junction nucleotides: 10. Germline values: CDR1 SGHKS, CDR2 YYEKEE (reference sequence). The CDR3 sequence is CASSRSRTGLGNTIYF. CDR3 bases: TGTGCCAGCAGCCGTAGTAGGACAGGGTTGGGAAACACCATATATTTT.

V is TRBV12-3 or TRBV12-4 and J is TRBJ2-5; TRBD1 is a possible D gene (6 bases). CDR3 length: 17 residues. The V end lost 4 bases, the J end lost 2 bases, and 20 bases lay between the germline ends. CDR3 loop: CASSSGAMRGLQETQYF. In DNA form, the CDR3 reads TGTGCCAGCAGTTCAGGGGCGATGAGGGGTCTTCAAGAGACCCAGTACTTC.

This clonotype was observed a handful of times. This chain links TRBV29-1 with TRBJ1-1; 7 bases fit TRBD1. V shed 2 bases and J 3 bases; nucleotides not matched to a gene: 6. This CDR3 region has 14 residues. In germline, CDR1 is SQVTM, CDR2 ANQGSEA. CDR3 amino acids: CSVEWGGTDTEAFF. The CDR3 nucleotides are TGCAGCGTTGAATGGGGGGGGACAGACACTGAAGCTTTCTTT.

The J gene is TRBJ2-7, the V gene TRBV7-3; D gene ambiguous. V lost 5 bases to trimming and J lost 7 bases, with 21 bases between them. This CDR3 contains 15 residues. Looked up from germline, CDR1 is SGHTA and CDR2 is FQGTGA. CDR3 sequence: CASSPNGAPQREQYF. CDR3 nucleotides: TGTGCCAGCAGCCCTAACGGAGCGCCTCAGAGGGAGCAGTACTTC.

The chain joins TRBV12-5 to TRBJ2-1; possible D gene TRBD2, 5 bases. Between the trimmed V and J ends, which lost 0 bases and 4 bases, there was a span of 19 bases. Germline V CDR1 and CDR2: LGHNT, FRNRAP. The CDR3 loop spans 18 amino acids. The CDR3 here is CASGLVLYLAGRYNEQFF. The CDR3, as DNA: TGTGCTAGTGGTTTGGTACTATATCTCGCGGGCCGATACAATGAGCAGTTCTTC. Full variable domain (remainder filled in from reference TRBV12-5 and TRBJ2-1): DARVTQTPRHKVTEMGQEVTMRCQPILGHNTVFWYRQTMMQGLELLAYFRNRAPLDDSGMPKDRFSAEMPDATLATLKIQPSEPRDSAVYFCASGLVLYLAGRYNEQFFGPGTRLTVL.

This chain uses TRBV4-3 with TRBJ2-7; 13 bases are a match to TRBD2. This CDR3 is built from 19 residues. The V gene end was trimmed by 3 bases and the J gene end by 1 base; junction bases not matched to a gene: 12. Germline values: CDR1 LGHNA, CDR2 YSLEER. The CDR3 DNA is TGCGCCAGCAGCCATACACAACTAGCGGGAGGGCTTGCGTCCTACGAGCAGTACTTC. Protein: CASSHTQLAGGLASYEQYF.

The chain combines TRBV30 with TRBJ2-1, with a possible D match to TRBD1 (6 bases). The length of the CDR3 is 12 residues. Per germline, CDR1 GTSNPN and CDR2 SVGIG (reference sequence). Trimming took off 0 bases at V and 8 bases at J, with 8 bases between the two ends. The CDR3 reads CAWSVGAHEQFF. CDR3 bases: TGTGCCTGGAGTGTGGGGGCCCATGAGCAGTTCTTC.

This clonotype occurred a few times. This chain joins TRBV5-6 and TRBJ2-2, with D perhaps matching TRBD1 (7 bases). This CDR3 contains 15 residues. Germline CDR1 is SGHDT and CDR2 is YYEEEE. V lost 6 bases to trimming and J lost 7 bases, with 19 bases between them. The CDR3 sequence: CASTLGGGLVGELFF. In DNA form, the CDR3 reads TGTGCCAGCACCCTTGGAGGGGGCCTGGTCGGGGAGCTGTTTTTT.

This clonotype showed up just a few times. The chain recombines TRBV7-6 with TRBJ2-5; the D gene is possibly TRBD1 (5 bases). V lost 6 bases to trimming and J lost 2 bases, with 10 bases between them. This CDR3 is 13 amino acids long. From germline, CDR1 is SGHVS and CDR2 FNYEAQ. CDR3 bases: TGTGCCAGCAGGGGCAGGGAACAAGAGACCCAGTACTTC. It yields the protein CASRGREQETQYF.

The rearrangement links TRBV27 to TRBJ1-3; D ambiguous. V lost 4 bases and J 0 bases, leaving 10 bases between the germline ends. Germline CDR1 MNHEY, CDR2 SMNVEV (reference sequence). The CDR3 covers 15 residues. DNA of the CDR3: TGTGCCAGCAGTTCTGGACCGTTCTCTGGAAACACCATATATTTT. This gives the protein CASSSGPFSGNTIYF.